This T cell receptor (beta chain) was sequenced in a study of blood T cell repertoires in COVID-19. In the study overall: Samples of COVID-19 (acute and convalescent) were obtained from the United States, Italy and Spain.

The protocol was immunoSEQ multiplex PCR, while the TCRdb copy is restricted to in-frame clones and leaves out a portion. Among some 460,000 clones listed, around 90% were seen once. Germline V lookup: CDR1 SGHTA, CDR2 FQGNSA. The V gene lost 0 bases and the J gene lost 6 bases, with 17 bases spanning the gap. The CDR3 covers 16 residues. Study members were between about 18 and 100 years old and lived in over 20 US regions. Assignments of participants to cohorts depended upon their own reported clinical history. This TCR derives from a woman younger than 30 who had recovered from COVID-19. The rearrangement joins TRBV7-2 to TRBJ1-2; D might be TRBD1 (6 bases). The sample comprised PBMCs or T cells enriched from blood (not recorded which). The chain's CDR3 is CASSLAVPEGGNGYTF. In DNA form, the CDR3 reads TGTGCCAGCAGCTTAGCCGTACCTGAGGGGGGGAATGGCTACACCTTC.